These T cell receptor beta chains were read from a single sample in a study of blood T cell repertoires in COVID-19. The table came from immunoSEQ multiplex PCR; TCRdb's copy has only in-frame clones and leaves some out. Of tens of thousands of clones in the sample, about 88% were seen once. Specimen: peripheral blood. All receptors derive from a man between 65 and 85 years old in a cohort sampled during active COVID-19. CDR3s include the opening cysteine and the closing phenylalanine or tryptophan. D genes are given only for firm matches. Size is omitted from some rows. Given values are once, few, many or a class for expanded clones.

d_gene	v_gene	j_gene	len	abundance	CDR3nt	CDR3aa
-	TRBV28	TRBJ1-1	15	-	TGTGCCAGCAGTTTATTGAGGGAGGGGGACACTGAAGCTTTCTTT	CASSLLREGDTEAFF
TRBD1	TRBV2	TRBJ2-7	13	-	TGTGCCAGCGCCCGACAGGGGATCTACGAGCAGTACTTC	CASARQGIYEQYF
-	TRBV7-6	TRBJ1-6	19	-	TGTGCCAGCAGCTTAACCTCACTTAAAAGACAGACCTATAATTCACCCCTCCACTTT	CASSLTSLKRQTYNSPLHF
-	TRBV9	TRBJ2-1	16	-	TGTGCCAGCAGCCCCCAGTTAGCGGAGAACTACAATGAGCAGTTCTTC	CASSPQLAENYNEQFF
TRBD1	TRBV7-8	TRBJ2-5	15	-	TGTGCCAGCAGCCCCTCCGGGACAGGGGAAAGGACCCAGTACTTC	CASSPSGTGERTQYF
-	TRBV2	TRBJ1-2	14	-	TGTGCCAGCATTAGACAGCCCGATAACTATGGCTACACCTTC	CASIRQPDNYGYTF
-	TRBV9	TRBJ2-1	15	-	TGTGCCAGCAGCCTAGGGGCGGGCTCCTACAATGAGCAGTTCTTC	CASSLGAGSYNEQFF
-	TRBV9	TRBJ2-1	19	-	TGTGCCAGCAGCGTTCGCTCACCCGACAGTCCTTCTTACCACAATGAGCAGTTCTTC	CASSVRSPDSPSYHNEQFF
-	TRBV6-5	TRBJ1-5	14	-	TGTGCCAGCAGTCCAGGGAATAGCAATCAGCCCCAGCATTTT	CASSPGNSNQPQHF
TRBD1	TRBV28	TRBJ2-7	15	-	TGTGCCAGCAGTTTAGGGGGGACAGGACTTTACGAGCAGTACTTC	CASSLGGTGLYEQYF
TRBD1	TRBV20-1	TRBJ1-5	16	once	TGCAGTGCTAGTATAAGACAGGGGGCAAGCAATCAGCCCCAGCATTTT	CSASIRQGASNQPQHF
-	TRBV29-1	TRBJ2-7	12	-	TGCAGCGTGATTTCTGAGGGATGGGAGCAGTACTTC	CSVISEGWEQYF
TRBD2	TRBV11-3	TRBJ2-1	13	-	TGTGCCAGCAGCCGGACTAGCGGCAATGAGCAGTTCTTC	CASSRTSGNEQFF
-	TRBV19	TRBJ2-3	16	-	TGTGCCAGTAGTATCAGAGGGAGGACAAGCACAGATACGCAGTATTTT	CASSIRGRTSTDTQYF
-	TRBV5-1	TRBJ2-1	12	-	TGCGCCAGCAGCTTGGTACTCCAAGAGCAGTTCTTC	CASSLVLQEQFF
TRBD1	TRBV7-9	TRBJ2-2	14	-	TGTGCCAGCAGCTACGACAGGGCCACCGGGGAGCTGTTTTTT	CASSYDRATGELFF
TRBD1	TRBV28	TRBJ2-7	15	-	TGTGCCAGCAGTTCTACAGGGGCTTCAAACTACGAGCAGTACTTC	CASSSTGASNYEQYF
TRBD2	TRBV5-5	TRBJ2-7	15	-	TGTGCCAGCAGCGCGGGACTAGCGGGACCCTACGAGCAGTACTTC	CASSAGLAGPYEQYF
-	TRBV5-5	TRBJ1-2	13	-	TGTGCCAGCAGCTCAGGACAAGGCTATGGCTACACCTTC	CASSSGQGYGYTF
TRBD2	TRBV13	TRBJ2-3	16	-	TGTGCCAGCAGCTTGGGACTAGCGGGAGGAGGGGATACGCAGTATTTT	CASSLGLAGGGDTQYF
TRBD2	TRBV7-9	TRBJ2-7	15	-	TGTGCCAGCAGCATCCCGCGGGAGGGCCGCTACGAGCAGTACTTC	CASSIPREGRYEQYF
TRBD1	TRBV18	TRBJ2-5	15	-	TGTGCCAGCTCACCTCCGGGACAGGGGACGAGGACCCAGTACTTC	CASSPPGQGTRTQYF
-	TRBV5-1	TRBJ2-7	16	-	TGCGCCAGCAGCCCGGGTCGGGGGTGGATCCTCTACGAGCAGTACTTC	CASSPGRGWILYEQYF
TRBD2	TRBV5-1	TRBJ2-2	18	-	TGCGCCAGCAGCTTGGGAGGGACTAGTTCCATGGGCACCGGGGAGCTGTTTTTT	CASSLGGTSSMGTGELFF
TRBD1	TRBV11-2	TRBJ1-2	14	-	TGTGCCAGCAGCCCCGACAGGGAACTCTATGGCTACACCTTC	CASSPDRELYGYTF
TRBD1	TRBV2	TRBJ2-5	13	-	TGTGCCAGCAGTGGGACAGGGGGAGAGACCCAGTACTTC	CASSGTGGETQYF
TRBD2	TRBV9	TRBJ2-3	17	-	TGTGCCAGCAGCGTAGGTCTAGCGGGAATAGGCACAGATACGCAGTATTTT	CASSVGLAGIGTDTQYF
-	TRBV7-2	TRBJ2-3	15	-	TGTGCCAGCAGCTTAGCCGGGACTAGCACAGATACGCAGTATTTT	CASSLAGTSTDTQYF
-	TRBV6-5	TRBJ2-2	15	-	TGTGCCAGCAGTTACTCGACCAGGGGGGCCGGGGAGCTGTTTTTT	CASSYSTRGAGELFF
-	TRBV9	TRBJ1-2	15	-	TGTGCCAGCAGTAGGGGTGGGGGCGCCGGCTATGGCTACACCTTC	CASSRGGGAGYGYTF
-	TRBV28	TRBJ2-1	14	-	TGTGCCAGCAGTTTTTTGGCGGGGATAAATGAGCAGTTCTTC	CASSFLAGINEQFF
TRBD1	TRBV7-2	TRBJ1-6	15	-	TGTGCCAGCAGCACCGACAGGGGGCGTAATTCACCCCTCCACTTT	CASSTDRGRNSPLHF
-	TRBV20-1	TRBJ1-5	16	once	TGCAGTGCTAGTGGGGGCGGGGGGGGAGGCAATCAGCCCCAGCATTTT	CSASGGGGGGNQPQHF
-	TRBV10-3	TRBJ1-1	14	-	TGTGCCATCAGTGAACAACCCGTGAACACTGAAGCTTTCTTT	CAISEQPVNTEAFF
TRBD1	TRBV7-9	TRBJ2-7	15	-	TGTGCCAGCAGCTTACTGGGACAGGGCAAGGGCGAGCAGTACTTC	CASSLLGQGKGEQYF
TRBD2	TRBV18	TRBJ2-1	14	-	TGTGCCAGCTCACCGGGAGGGGAGATGGGTGAGCAGTTCTTC	CASSPGGEMGEQFF
TRBD2	TRBV6-5	TRBJ2-7	14	-	TGTGCCATCACGCGGGGCGGGAGCACCTACGAGCAGTACTTC	CAITRGGSTYEQYF
TRBD1	TRBV6-2/TRBV6-3	TRBJ2-2	16	few	TGTGCCAGCAGTAAATCAGACAGGGTCAAGACCGGGGAGCTGTTTTTT	CASSKSDRVKTGELFF
-	TRBV10-3	TRBJ1-1	13	-	TGTGCCATCAGTTCCGGGATGCTCACTGAAGCTTTCTTT	CAISSGMLTEAFF
TRBD2	TRBV5-1	TRBJ2-7	14	-	TGCGCCAGCAGCTTTAGCGGGGGCGACTACGAGCAGTACTTC	CASSFSGGDYEQYF
-	TRBV7-2	TRBJ1-6	12	-	TGTGCCAGCAGCTTAGAAGCGACACCCCTCCACTTT	CASSLEATPLHF
TRBD2	TRBV24-1	TRBJ2-3	15	once	TGTGCCACCAGTGATTGGGGGAGGGCGACAGATACGCAGTATTTT	CATSDWGRATDTQYF